This T cell receptor beta chain was sequenced for a study of tumor and adjacent non-tumor tissue in lung cancer. Germline CDR1 reads MDHEN; CDR2 reads SYDVKM. There are 17 residues in the CDR3. TCRbeta libraries were built with three rounds of nested PCR, modified from ARM-PCR. TCRdb fed the multiplex PCR reads into MiXCR, producing one record per CDR3 protein. The data contain approximately 68,000 distinct CDR3 sequences, roughly 72% of them singletons. Study outcomes and limitations: Patients with more diverse tumor TCRs had worse survival.

A note on this clonotype: What it recognizes is unknown.

This sample's RNA came from whole unsorted tissue. Sequenced: lung tumor tissue. The V call is TRBV28, the J call TRBJ1-5, with 9 bases lining up with TRBD1. The receptor was isolated from a man between 60 and 70 years old with non-small cell lung cancer. The CDR3 nucleotides are TGTGCAAACAGAAATCACCGGGACAGGGCGGGCAATCAGCCCCAGCATTTT. Translation gives CANRNHRDRAGNQPQHF.